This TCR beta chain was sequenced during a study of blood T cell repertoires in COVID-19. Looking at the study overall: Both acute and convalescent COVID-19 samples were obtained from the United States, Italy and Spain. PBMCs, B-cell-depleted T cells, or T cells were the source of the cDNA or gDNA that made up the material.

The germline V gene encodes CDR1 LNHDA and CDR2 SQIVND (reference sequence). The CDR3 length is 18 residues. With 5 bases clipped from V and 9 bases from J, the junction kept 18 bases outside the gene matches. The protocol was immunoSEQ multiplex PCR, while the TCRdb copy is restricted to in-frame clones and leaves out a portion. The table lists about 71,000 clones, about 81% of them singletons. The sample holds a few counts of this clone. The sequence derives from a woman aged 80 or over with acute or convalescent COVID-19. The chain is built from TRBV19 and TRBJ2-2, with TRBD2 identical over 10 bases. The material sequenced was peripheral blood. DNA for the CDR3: TGTGCCAGTAGTCAGAACCCCCGAGCGGGAGGGGACGTGAGGGAGCTGTTTTTT. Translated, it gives CASSQNPRAGGDVRELFF.